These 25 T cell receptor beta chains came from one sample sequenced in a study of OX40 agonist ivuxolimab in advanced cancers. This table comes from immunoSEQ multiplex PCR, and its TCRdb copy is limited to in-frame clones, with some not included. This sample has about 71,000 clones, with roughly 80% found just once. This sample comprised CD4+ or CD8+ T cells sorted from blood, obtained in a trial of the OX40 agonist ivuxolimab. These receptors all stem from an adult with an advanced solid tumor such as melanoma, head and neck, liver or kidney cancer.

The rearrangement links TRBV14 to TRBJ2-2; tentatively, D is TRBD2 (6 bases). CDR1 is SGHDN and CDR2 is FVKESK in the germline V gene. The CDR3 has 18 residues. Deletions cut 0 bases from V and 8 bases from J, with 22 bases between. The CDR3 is CASSQDRGVGLPLGELFF. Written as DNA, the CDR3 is TGTGCCAGCAGCCAAGATCGGGGTGTGGGACTCCCACTGGGGGAGCTGTTTTTT.

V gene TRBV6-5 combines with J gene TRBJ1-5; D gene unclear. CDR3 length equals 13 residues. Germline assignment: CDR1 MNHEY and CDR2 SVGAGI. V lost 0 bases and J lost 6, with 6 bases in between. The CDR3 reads CASSYSGSQPQHF. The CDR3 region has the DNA TGTGCCAGCAGTTACTCGGGTTCTCAGCCCCAGCATTTT.

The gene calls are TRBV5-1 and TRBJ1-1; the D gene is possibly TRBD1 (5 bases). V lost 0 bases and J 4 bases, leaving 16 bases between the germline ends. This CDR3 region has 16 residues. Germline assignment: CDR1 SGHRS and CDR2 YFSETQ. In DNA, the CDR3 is TGCGCCAGCAGCTTGGTGGCAGGGAGTTGGGGCACTGAAGCTTTCTTT. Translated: CASSLVAGSWGTEAFF.

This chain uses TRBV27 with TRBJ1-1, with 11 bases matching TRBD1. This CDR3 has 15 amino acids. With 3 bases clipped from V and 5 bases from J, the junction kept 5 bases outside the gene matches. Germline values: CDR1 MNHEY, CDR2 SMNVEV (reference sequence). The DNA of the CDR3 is TGTGCCAGCAGTTTGGACAGGGGGCTGGAGACTGAAGCTTTCTTT. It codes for CASSLDRGLETEAFF.

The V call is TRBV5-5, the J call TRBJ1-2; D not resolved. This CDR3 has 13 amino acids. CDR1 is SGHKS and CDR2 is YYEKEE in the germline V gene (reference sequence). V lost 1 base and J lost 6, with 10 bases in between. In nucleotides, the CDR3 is TGTGCCAGCAGCTTGCGTCAGGTAGATGGCTACACCTTC. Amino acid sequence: CASSLRQVDGYTF.

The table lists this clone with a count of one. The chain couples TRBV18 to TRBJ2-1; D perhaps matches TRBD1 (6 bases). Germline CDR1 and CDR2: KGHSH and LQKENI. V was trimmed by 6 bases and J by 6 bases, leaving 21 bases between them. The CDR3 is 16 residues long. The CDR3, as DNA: TGTGCCAGCTCCCACGTATCCGGGACACCCTTCAATGAGCAGTTCTTC. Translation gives CASSHVSGTPFNEQFF.

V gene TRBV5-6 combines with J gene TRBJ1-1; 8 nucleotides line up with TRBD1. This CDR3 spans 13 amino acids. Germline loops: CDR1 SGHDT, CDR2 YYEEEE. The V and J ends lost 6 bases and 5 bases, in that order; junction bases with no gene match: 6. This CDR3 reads CASTQTGGTEAFF. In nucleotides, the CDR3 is TGTGCCAGCACCCAAACAGGGGGAACTGAAGCTTTCTTT.

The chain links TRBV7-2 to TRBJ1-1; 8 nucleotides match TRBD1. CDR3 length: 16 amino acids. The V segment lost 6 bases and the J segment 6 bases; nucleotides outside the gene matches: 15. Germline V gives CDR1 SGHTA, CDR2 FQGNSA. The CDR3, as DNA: TGTGCCAGCAGTCAAAACGGGCGACAGGGGTTCGCTGAAGCTTTCTTT. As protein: CASSQNGRQGFAEAFF.

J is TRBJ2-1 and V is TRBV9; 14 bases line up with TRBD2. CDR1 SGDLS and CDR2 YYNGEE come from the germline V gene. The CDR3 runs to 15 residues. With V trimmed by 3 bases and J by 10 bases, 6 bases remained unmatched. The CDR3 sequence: CASSAPGLAGVEQFF. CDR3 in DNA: TGTGCCAGCAGCGCACCGGGACTAGCGGGAGTCGAGCAGTTCTTC. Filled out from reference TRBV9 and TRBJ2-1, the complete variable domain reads DSGVTQTPKHLITATGQRVTLRCSPRSGDLSVYWYQQSLDQGLQFLIQYYNGEERAKGNILERFSAQQFPDLHSELNLSSLELGDSALYFCASSAPGLAGVEQFFGPGTRLTVL.

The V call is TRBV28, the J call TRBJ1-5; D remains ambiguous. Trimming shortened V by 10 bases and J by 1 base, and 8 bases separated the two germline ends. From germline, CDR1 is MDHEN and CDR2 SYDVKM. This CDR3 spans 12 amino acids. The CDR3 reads CATHGSNQPQHF. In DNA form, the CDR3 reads TGTGCCACCCACGGGAGCAATCAGCCCCAGCATTTT.

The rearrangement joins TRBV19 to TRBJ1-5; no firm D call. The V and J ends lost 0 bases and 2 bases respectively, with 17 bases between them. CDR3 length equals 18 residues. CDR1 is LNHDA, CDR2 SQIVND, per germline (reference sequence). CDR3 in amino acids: CASSIDRWTDGRNQPQHF. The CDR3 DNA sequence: TGTGCCAGTAGTATAGATCGGTGGACCGACGGGCGCAATCAGCCCCAGCATTTT. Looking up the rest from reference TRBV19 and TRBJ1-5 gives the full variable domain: DGGITQSPKYLFRKEGQNVTLSCEQNLNHDAMYWYRQDPGQGLRLIYYSQIVNDFQKGDIAEGYSVSREKKESFPLTVTSAQKNPTAFYLCASSIDRWTDGRNQPQHFGDGTRLSIL.

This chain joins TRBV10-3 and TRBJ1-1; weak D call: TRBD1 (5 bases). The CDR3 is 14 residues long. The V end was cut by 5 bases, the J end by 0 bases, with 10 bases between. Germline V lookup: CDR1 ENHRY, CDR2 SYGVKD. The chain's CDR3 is CAISFRGMNTEAFF. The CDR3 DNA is TGTGCCATCAGTTTTAGGGGAATGAACACTGAAGCTTTCTTT.

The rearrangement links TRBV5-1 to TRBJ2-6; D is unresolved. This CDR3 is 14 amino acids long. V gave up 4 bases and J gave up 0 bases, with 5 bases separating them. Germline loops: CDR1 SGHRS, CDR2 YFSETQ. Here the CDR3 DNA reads TGCGCCAGCAGCGTTACCTCTGGGGCCAACGTCCTGACTTTC. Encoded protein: CASSVTSGANVLTF.

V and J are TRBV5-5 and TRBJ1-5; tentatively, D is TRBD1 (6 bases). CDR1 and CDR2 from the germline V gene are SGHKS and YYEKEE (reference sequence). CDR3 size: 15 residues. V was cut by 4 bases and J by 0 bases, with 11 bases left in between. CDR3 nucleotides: TGTGCCAGCAGCGGCGGGACACATAGCAATCAGCCCCAGCATTTT. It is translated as CASSGGTHSNQPQHF.

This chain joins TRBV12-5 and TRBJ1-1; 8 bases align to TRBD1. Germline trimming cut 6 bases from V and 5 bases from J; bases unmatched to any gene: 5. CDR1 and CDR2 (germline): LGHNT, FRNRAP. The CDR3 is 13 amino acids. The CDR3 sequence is CASGLQGGTEAFF. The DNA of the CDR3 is TGTGCTAGTGGCCTACAGGGGGGGACTGAAGCTTTCTTT. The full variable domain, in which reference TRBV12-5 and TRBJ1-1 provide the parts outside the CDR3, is DARVTQTPRHKVTEMGQEVTMRCQPILGHNTVFWYRQTMMQGLELLAYFRNRAPLDDSGMPKDRFSAEMPDATLATLKIQPSEPRDSAVYFCASGLQGGTEAFFGQGTRLTVV.

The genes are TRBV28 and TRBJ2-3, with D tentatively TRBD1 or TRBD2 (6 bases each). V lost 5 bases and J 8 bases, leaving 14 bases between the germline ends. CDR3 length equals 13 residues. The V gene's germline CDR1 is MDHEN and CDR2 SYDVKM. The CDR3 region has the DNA TGTGCCAGCAGTCCCCCCCGGGGGCTTACGCAGTATTTT. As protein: CASSPPRGLTQYF.

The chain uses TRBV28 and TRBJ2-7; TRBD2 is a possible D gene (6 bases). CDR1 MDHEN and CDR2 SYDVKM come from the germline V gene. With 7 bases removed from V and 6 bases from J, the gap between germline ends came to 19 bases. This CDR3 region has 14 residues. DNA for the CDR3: TGTGCCAGCACCAAAACGGGGGTTCCGCCCGAGCAGTACTTC. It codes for CASTKTGVPPEQYF.

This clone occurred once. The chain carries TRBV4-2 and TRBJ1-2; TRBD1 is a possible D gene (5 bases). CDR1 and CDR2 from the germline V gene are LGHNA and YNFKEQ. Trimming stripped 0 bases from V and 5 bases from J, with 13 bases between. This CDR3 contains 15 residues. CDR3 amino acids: CASSQDRGGAYGYTF. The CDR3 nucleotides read TGTGCCAGCAGCCAAGACCGCGGCGGGGCATATGGCTACACCTTC.

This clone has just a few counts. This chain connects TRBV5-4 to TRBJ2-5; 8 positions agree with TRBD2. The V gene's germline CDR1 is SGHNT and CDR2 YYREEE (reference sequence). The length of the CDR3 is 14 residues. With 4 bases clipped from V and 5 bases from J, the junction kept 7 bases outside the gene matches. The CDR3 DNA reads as TGTGCCAGCAGCGCGGGACTAGTGGTGGAGACCCAGTACTTC. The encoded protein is CASSAGLVVETQYF.

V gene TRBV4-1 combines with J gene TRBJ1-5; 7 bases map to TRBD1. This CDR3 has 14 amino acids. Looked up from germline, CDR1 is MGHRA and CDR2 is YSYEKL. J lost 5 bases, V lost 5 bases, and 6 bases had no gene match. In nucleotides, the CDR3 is TGCGCCAGCAGCTACCACAGGGGCGATCAGCCCCAGCATTTT. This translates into CASSYHRGDQPQHF.

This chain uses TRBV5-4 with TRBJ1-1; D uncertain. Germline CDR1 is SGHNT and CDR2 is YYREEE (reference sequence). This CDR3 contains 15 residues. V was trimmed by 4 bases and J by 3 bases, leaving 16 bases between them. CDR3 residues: CASSQDPRVDTEAFF. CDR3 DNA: TGTGCCAGCAGCCAGGACCCGAGGGTTGACACTGAAGCTTTCTTT.

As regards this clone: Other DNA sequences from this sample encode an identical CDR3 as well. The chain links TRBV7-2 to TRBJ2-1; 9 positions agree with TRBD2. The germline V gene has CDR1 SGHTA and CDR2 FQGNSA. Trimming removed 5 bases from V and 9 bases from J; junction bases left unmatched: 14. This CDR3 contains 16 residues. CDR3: CASSGRGRGGLFEQFF. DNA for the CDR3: TGTGCCAGCAGCGGGCGTGGGCGGGGGGGCCTCTTTGAGCAGTTCTTC.

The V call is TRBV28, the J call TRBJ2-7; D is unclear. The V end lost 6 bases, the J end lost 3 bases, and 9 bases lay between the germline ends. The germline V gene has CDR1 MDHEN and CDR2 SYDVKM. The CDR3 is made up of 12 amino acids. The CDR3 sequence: CASRTFNYEQYF. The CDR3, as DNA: TGTGCCAGCAGAACCTTTAACTACGAGCAGTACTTC.

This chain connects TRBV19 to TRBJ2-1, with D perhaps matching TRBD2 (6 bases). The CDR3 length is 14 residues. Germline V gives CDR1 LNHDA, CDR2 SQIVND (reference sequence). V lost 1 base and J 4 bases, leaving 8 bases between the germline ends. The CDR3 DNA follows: TGTGCCAGTAGTATAGGGCGGGGTTACAATGAGCAGTTCTTC. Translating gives CASSIGRGYNEQFF.

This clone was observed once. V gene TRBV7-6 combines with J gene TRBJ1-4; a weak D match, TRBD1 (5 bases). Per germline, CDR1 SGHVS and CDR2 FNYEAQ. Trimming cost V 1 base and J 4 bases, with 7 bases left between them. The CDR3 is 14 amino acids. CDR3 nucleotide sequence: TGTGCCAGCAGCTTAGGGGGCTTTAATGAAAAACTGTTTTTT. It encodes CASSLGGFNEKLFF.